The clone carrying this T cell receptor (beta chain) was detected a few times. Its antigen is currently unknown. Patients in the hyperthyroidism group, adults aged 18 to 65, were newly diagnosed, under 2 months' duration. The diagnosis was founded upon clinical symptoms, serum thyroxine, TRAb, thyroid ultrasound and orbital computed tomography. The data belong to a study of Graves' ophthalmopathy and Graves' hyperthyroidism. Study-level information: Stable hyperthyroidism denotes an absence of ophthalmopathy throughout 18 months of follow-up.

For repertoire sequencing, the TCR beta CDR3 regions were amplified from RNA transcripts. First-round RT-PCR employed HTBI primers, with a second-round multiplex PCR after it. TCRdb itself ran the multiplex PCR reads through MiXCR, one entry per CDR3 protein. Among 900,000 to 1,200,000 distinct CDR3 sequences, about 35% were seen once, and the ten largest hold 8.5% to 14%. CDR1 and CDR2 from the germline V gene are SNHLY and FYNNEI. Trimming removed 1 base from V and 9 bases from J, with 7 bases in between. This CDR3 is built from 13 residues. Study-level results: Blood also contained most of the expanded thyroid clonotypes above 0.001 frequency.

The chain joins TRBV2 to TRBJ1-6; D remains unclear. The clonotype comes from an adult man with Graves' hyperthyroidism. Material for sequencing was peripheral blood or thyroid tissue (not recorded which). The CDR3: CASSEGRGSPLHF. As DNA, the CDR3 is TGTGCCAGCAGTGAAGGGCGAGGTTCACCCCTCCACTTT. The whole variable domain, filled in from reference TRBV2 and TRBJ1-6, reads EPEVTQTPSHQVTQMGQEVILRCVPISNHLYFYWYRQILGQKVEFLVSFYNNEISEKSEIFDDQFSVERPDGSNFTLKIRSTKLEDSAMYFCASSEGRGSPLHFGNGTRLTVT.